The next 16 T cell receptor beta chains were all read from a single sample in a study of blood T cell repertoires in COVID-19. TCRdb keeps only in-frame clones here, not all; method: immunoSEQ multiplex PCR. The table has 110,000 to 150,000 clones, 84% seen once; the top ten hold 1.6%. The sample consisted of PBMCs or T cells enriched from blood (not recorded which). All receptors come from a woman under 30 who had been exposed to COVID-19.

V is TRBV29-1 and J is TRBJ2-5; D is possibly TRBD1 (5 bases). The CDR3 consists of 11 residues. V was pared by 5 bases and J by 5 bases, with 9 bases between. Germline CDR1 reads SQVTM; CDR2 reads ANQGSEA. The CDR3: CSVPQGETQYF. CDR3 nucleotide sequence: TGCAGCGTTCCTCAGGGTGAGACCCAGTACTTC.

V usage is TRBV27 and J usage is TRBJ2-3; tentatively, D is TRBD2 (6 bases). Per germline, CDR1 MNHEY and CDR2 SMNVEV (reference sequence). Trimming removed 5 bases at V and 2 bases at J, with 17 bases between. The CDR3 length is 16 residues. CDR3 sequence reads: CASSPLGEAPTDTQYF. DNA for the CDR3: TGTGCCAGCAGTCCTCTGGGGGAGGCCCCCACAGATACGCAGTATTTT.

The V and J genes are TRBV4-1 and TRBJ2-7; no clear D gene. Germline assignment: CDR1 MGHRA and CDR2 YSYEKL. V lost 0 bases to trimming and J lost 0 bases, with 18 bases between them. CDR3 size: 18 residues. The CDR3 loop reads CASSQESVVWQNSYEQYF. The CDR3 nucleotides read TGCGCCAGCAGCCAAGAATCTGTGGTCTGGCAGAACTCCTACGAGCAGTACTTC.

The V gene is TRBV18, the J gene TRBJ1-1, with 7 bases fitting TRBD1. Trimming at V came to 0 bases and at J to 1 base, leaving 5 bases not matched to a gene. Germline-derived CDR1 and CDR2 are KGHSH and LQKENI. The CDR3 has 16 amino acids. The CDR3 sequence: CASSPPRQGSNTEAFF. CDR3 bases: TGTGCCAGCTCACCACCGAGACAGGGATCGAACACTGAAGCTTTCTTT.

The chain carries TRBV10-3 and TRBJ2-5, with TRBD1 identical over 9 bases. CDR3 length: 12 amino acids. J was trimmed by 4 bases and V by 8 bases; bases with no gene match: 2. The germline gives CDR1 ENHRY, CDR2 SYGVKD. This chain's CDR3 is CAIGTGLETQYF. As DNA, the CDR3 is TGTGCCATCGGGACAGGGTTAGAGACCCAGTACTTC.

This chain uses TRBV7-9 with TRBJ1-1; possibly TRBD1 for D (6 bases). Between the trimmed V and J ends, which lost 5 bases and 1 base, there was a span of 11 bases. The CDR3 sequence is 14 residues long. Germline loops: CDR1 SEHNR, CDR2 FQNEAQ (reference sequence). In DNA form, the CDR3 reads TGTGCCAGCAGCCTGGACAGTTGGAACACTGAAGCTTTCTTT. Translation gives CASSLDSWNTEAFF.

The gene calls are TRBV6-5 and TRBJ2-7; the D gene is possibly TRBD2 (6 bases). Trimming stripped 2 bases from V and 5 bases from J, with 10 bases between. The V gene's germline CDR1 is MNHEY and CDR2 SVGAGI. This CDR3 has 13 residues. The CDR3 coding sequence is TGTGCCAGCAGTTACGTACCGGGGGACGAGCAGTACTTC. Protein product: CASSYVPGDEQYF.

The J gene is TRBJ1-1, the V gene TRBV27, with 12 bases aligning to TRBD1. The CDR3 is 15 amino acids. V lost 1 base to trimming and J lost 6 bases; unmatched junction nucleotides: 3. Germline CDR1 is MNHEY and CDR2 is SMNVEV (reference sequence). In DNA form, the CDR3 reads TGTGCCAGCAGTTTATGGGGGACAGGGGGCCCTGAAGCTTTCTTT. As protein: CASSLWGTGGPEAFF.

The genes are TRBV28 and TRBJ2-3; 7 bases are a match to TRBD2. This CDR3 comprises 17 residues. Germline V gene lookup returns CDR1 MDHEN and CDR2 SYDVKM. V gave up 5 bases and J gave up 5 bases; unmatched junction bases: 16. The CDR3 DNA follows: TGTGCCAGCAGTCCCTCGTCCGTGACTAGCAAGGGAGATACGCAGTATTTT. Its translation: CASSPSSVTSKGDTQYF.

This chain connects TRBV7-9 to TRBJ1-1; 9 nucleotides align to TRBD1. The germline gives CDR1 SEHNR, CDR2 FQNEAQ (reference sequence). Losses at the gene ends were 5 bases for V and 3 bases for J; bases not matched to a gene: 7. CDR3 length equals 15 residues. DNA of the CDR3: TGTGCCAGCAGCCCAACAGGGGGCGGGTACACTGAAGCTTTCTTT. This encodes CASSPTGGGYTEAFF.

The rearrangement links TRBV29-1 to TRBJ1-1; 12 positions match TRBD1. The CDR3 loop spans 17 amino acids. The J segment lost 8 bases and the V segment lost 7 bases, leaving 20 bases of the junction unmatched. The germline CDR1 and CDR2 sequences are SQVTM and ANQGSEA. The CDR3, as DNA: TGCAGCGGGACAGGACTCGGGACAGGGGGCAGGGGGGTCGAAGCTTTCTTT. Its protein is CSGTGLGTGGRGVEAFF.

The chain joins TRBV7-8 to TRBJ1-6; possibly TRBD1 for D (6 bases). Trimming removed 0 bases at V and 4 bases at J, with 10 bases between. The CDR3 is 16 amino acids. Germline values: CDR1 SGHVS, CDR2 FQNEAQ. As DNA, the CDR3 is TGTGCCAGCAGCTTAGCGTCCCAGGGGTATAATTCACCCCTCCACTTT. Residues: CASSLASQGYNSPLHF.

The gene calls are TRBV12-3 or TRBV12-4 and TRBJ2-5; the match to TRBD2 covers 10 bases. V dropped 5 bases and J dropped 11; count of bases not matched to a gene: 2. This CDR3 has 11 amino acids. Here the CDR3 reads CASSTSGAQYF. The CDR3 DNA reads TGTGCCAGCAGTACTAGCGGGGCGCAGTACTTC.

The genes are TRBV6-2 or TRBV6-3 and TRBJ2-7; 9 bases are shared with TRBD2. This CDR3 spans 15 amino acids. The germline CDR1 and CDR2 sequences are MNHEY and SVGEGT. The trim removed 5 bases at V and 0 bases at J, leaving 5 bases unmatched. CDR3 bases: TGTGCCAGCAGTGAGAGCGGGGGGAGCTCCTACGAGCAGTACTTC. Residues: CASSESGGSSYEQYF.

This clone was recorded once. V and J are TRBV19 and TRBJ1-3; TRBD1 might be the D (5 bases). The V end lost 8 bases, the J end lost 3 bases, and 14 bases lay between the germline ends. This CDR3 is built from 14 residues. Per the germline V gene, CDR1 is LNHDA and CDR2 is SQIVND (reference sequence). The chain's CDR3 is CASGAVVDGNTIYF. For the CDR3, the DNA is TGTGCCAGTGGGGCTGTAGTGGATGGAAACACCATATATTTT.

A remark on this clone: The sample holds other DNA sequences that translate to the same CDR3. The genes are TRBV2 and TRBJ1-2, with D perhaps matching TRBD1 (6 bases). This CDR3 comprises 13 residues. The V gene lost 3 bases and the J gene lost 4 bases, with 9 bases spanning the gap. The germline CDR1 and CDR2 sequences are SNHLY and FYNNEI. The CDR3 region is CASSERQVYGYTF. CDR3 sequence (DNA): TGTGCCAGCAGTGAGAGACAGGTCTATGGCTACACCTTC.